This TCR beta chain was identified in a study of control samples from healthy donors and cancer patients. Per germline, CDR1 MGHDK and CDR2 SYGVNS. The CDR3 has 15 amino acids. V shed 8 bases and J 7 bases; nucleotides not matched to a gene: 6. Produced via immunoSEQ multiplex PCR; TCRdb's table is partial and in-frame only. This sample has approximately 100,000 clones, with about 89% found just once. This sequence joins TRBV25-1 and TRBJ1-6, with 12 positions matching TRBD1. This TCR came from a man aged 30 to 45 in good health. The sequencing sample was made of blood. CDR3 nucleotide sequence: TGTGCCAGCGCACCGGGACAGGGGGCGAATTCACCCCTCCACTTT. This gives the protein CASAPGQGANSPLHF.